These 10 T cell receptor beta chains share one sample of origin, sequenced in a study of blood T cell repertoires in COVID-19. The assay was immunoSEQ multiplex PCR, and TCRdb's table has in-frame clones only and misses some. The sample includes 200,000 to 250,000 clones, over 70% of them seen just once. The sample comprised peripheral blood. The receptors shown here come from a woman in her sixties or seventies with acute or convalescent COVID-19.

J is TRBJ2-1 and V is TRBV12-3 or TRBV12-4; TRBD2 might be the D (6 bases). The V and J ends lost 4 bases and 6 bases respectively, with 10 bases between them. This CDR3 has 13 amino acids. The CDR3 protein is CASSSTSFNEQFF. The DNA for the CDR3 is TGTGCCAGCAGTTCTACTAGCTTCAATGAGCAGTTCTTC.

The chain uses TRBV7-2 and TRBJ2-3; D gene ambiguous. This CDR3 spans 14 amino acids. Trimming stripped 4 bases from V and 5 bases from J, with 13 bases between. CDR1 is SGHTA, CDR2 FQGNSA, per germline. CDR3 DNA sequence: TGTGCCAGCAGCTCACCCCACCCTAGAGATACGCAGTATTTT. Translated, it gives CASSSPHPRDTQYF.

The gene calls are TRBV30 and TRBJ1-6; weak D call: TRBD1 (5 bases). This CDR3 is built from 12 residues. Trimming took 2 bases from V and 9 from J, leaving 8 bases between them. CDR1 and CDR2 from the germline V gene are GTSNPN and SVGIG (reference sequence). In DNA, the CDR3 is TGTGCCTGGAGTTATCAGGGTTCACCCCTCCACTTT. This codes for CAWSYQGSPLHF. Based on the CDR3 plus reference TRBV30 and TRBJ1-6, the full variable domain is SQTIHQWPATLVQPVGSPLSLECTVEGTSNPNLYWYRQAAGRGLQLLFYSVGIGQISSEVPQNLSASRPQDRQFILSSKKLLLSDSGFYLCAWSYQGSPLHFGNGTRLTVT.

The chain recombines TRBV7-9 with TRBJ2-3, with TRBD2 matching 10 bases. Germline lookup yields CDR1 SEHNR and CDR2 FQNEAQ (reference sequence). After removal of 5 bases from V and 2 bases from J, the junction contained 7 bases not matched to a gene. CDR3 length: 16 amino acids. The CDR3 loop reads CASSPQLAGFTDTQYF. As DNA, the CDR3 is TGTGCCAGCAGCCCCCAACTAGCGGGATTCACAGATACGCAGTATTTT.

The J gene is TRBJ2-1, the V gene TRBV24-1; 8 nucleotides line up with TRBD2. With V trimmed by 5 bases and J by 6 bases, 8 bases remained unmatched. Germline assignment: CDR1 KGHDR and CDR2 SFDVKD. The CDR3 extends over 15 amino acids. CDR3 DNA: TGTGCCACCAGTGCACTGGGACTAGGGAGCAATGAGCAGTTCTTC. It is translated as CATSALGLGSNEQFF.

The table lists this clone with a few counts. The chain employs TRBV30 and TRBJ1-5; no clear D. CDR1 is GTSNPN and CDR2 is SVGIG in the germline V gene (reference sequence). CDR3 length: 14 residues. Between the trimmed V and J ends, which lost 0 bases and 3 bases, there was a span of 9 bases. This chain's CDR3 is CAWSVPYNNQPQHF. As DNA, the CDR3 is TGTGCCTGGAGTGTCCCTTACAACAATCAGCCCCAGCATTTT.

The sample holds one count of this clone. CDR3 sequence reads: CAWSVQGYEQYF. CDR3 in DNA: TGTGCCTGGAGTGTACAGGGGTACGAGCAGTACTTC. This chain connects TRBV30 to TRBJ2-7, with 7 nucleotides matching TRBD1. V shed 0 bases and J 4 bases; nucleotides not matched to a gene: 0. CDR1 and CDR2 from the germline V gene are GTSNPN and SVGIG (reference sequence). The CDR3 is 12 amino acids.

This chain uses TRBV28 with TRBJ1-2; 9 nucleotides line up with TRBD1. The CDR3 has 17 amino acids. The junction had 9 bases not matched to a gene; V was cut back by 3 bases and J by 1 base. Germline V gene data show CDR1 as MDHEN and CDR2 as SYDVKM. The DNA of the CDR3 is TGTGCCAGCAGTTTGGCGGGACTGGACAGGGGTAACTATGGCTACACCTTC. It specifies CASSLAGLDRGNYGYTF.

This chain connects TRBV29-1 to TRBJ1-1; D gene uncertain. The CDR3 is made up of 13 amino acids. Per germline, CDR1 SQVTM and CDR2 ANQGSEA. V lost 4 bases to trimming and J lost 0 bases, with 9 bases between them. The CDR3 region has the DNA TGCAGCGTTGCGGTGCGATTGAACACTGAAGCTTTCTTT. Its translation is CSVAVRLNTEAFF.

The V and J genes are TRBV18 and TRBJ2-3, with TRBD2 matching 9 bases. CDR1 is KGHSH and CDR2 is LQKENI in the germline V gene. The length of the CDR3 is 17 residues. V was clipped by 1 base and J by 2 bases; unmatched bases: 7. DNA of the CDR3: TGTGCCAGCTCACCACTACCAGCGGGAGGTCTCACAGATACGCAGTATTTT. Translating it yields CASSPLPAGGLTDTQYF.